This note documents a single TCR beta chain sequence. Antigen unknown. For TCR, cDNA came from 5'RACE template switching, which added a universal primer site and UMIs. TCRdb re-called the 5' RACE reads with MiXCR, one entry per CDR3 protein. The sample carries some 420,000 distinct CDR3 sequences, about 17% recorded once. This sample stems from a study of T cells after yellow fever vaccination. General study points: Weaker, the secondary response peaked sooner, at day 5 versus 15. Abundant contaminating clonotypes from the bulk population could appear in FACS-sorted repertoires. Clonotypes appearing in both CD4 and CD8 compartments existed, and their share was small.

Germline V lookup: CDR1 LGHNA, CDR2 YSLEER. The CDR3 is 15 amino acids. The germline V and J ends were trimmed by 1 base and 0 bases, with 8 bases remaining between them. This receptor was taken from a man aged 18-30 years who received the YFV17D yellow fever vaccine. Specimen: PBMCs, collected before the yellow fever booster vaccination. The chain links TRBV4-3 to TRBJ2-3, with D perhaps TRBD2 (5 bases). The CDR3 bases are TGCGCCAGCAGCCAAGGAGCGGAAAGCACAGATACGCAGTATTTT. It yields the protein CASSQGAESTDTQYF.